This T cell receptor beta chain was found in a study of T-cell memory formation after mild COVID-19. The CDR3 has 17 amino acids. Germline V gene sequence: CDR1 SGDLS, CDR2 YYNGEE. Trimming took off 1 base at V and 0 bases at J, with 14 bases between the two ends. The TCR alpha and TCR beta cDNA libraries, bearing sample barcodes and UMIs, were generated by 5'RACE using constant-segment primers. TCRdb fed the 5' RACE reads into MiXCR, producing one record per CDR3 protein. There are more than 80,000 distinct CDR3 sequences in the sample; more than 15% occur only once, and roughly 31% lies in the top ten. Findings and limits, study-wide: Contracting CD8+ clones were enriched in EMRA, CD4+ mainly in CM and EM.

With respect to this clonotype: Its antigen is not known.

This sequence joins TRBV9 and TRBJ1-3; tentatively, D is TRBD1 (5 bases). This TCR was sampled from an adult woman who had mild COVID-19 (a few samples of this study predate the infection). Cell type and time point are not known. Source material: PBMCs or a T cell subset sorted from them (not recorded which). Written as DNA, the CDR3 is TGTGCCAGCAGCGTAAGCGACAGTTTTAGCTCTGGAAACACCATATATTTT. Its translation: CASSVSDSFSSGNTIYF.